The present T cell receptor (beta chain) was sequenced within a study of regulatory T cells in long-lasting Graves disease. Sequencing libraries for TCR beta were prepared with iRepertoire HTBI primers and Arm-PCR of CDR3 regions. In the original workflow: From all samples, identification returned 13 to 15 TRBJ and approximately 63 TRBV segments. TCRdb re-derived calls from the multiplex PCR reads in MiXCR, one entry per CDR3 protein. TCRdb's processing, not the authors' own work, is the source of the V and J calls. The sample shows hundreds of thousands of distinct CDR3 sequences, roughly a sixth of them seen only once. General observations from the study: Relative to new patients (966), persistent patients exhibited greater sharing of public clonotypes (around 3,000). TRBV28, TRBJ1-2 and TRBJ2-5 were segments that persistent disease favored.

Of note for this clonotype: Its antigen is not identified. This may arise from a read error, as a much more abundant clone is one base away.

V was clipped by 5 bases and J by 2 bases, with 15 bases between them. This CDR3 has 15 residues. Time point meaning: newly diagnosed GD, antithyroid drugs for less than 3 months. Researchers made the TCR library from RNA that was extracted from PBMCs. Criteria from the American Thyroid Association guidelines were applied to diagnose Graves' disease. The V gene is TRBV12-3 or TRBV12-4, the J gene TRBJ1-2, with TRBD1 as a possible D gene (6 bases). This specimen was peripheral blood mononuclear cells (PBMCs), taken at new diagnosis, from a patient treated with antithyroid drugs. The receptor was isolated from a female donor with Graves disease. The CDR3 here is CASSGEGQLNYGYTF. The CDR3 nucleotides read TGTGCCAGCAGTGGGGAAGGACAGCTCAACTATGGCTACACCTTC.